This TCR beta chain emerged from a study of T-cell reconstitution after alpha-beta-depleted transplantation in children. The study, taken as a whole, reports: T-cell numbers and diversity one year post-transplant derived largely from freshly generated T cells. Expanded graft clones, several hundred of them, were reportedly the source of alpha-beta T cells about two months after transplant.

A library of TCRbeta sequences, prepared with unique molecular identifiers, was generated. A single record per CDR3 protein comes from TCRdb applying MiXCR to the PCR reads. The table shows around 700,000 distinct CDR3 sequences, with about an eighth occurring only once. This clonotype was counted ten times or more. Its antigen remains unidentified. The receptor was isolated from a girl aged 2-15 years with congenital amegakaryocytic thrombocytopenia, due to receive a stem cell transplant. The sequencing here drew on PBMCs, taken before TCRalphabeta/CD19-depleted stem cell transplant.

CDR3 nucleotide sequence: TGCAGTGCTACCGGGACGAACACCGGGGAGCTGTTTTTT. It encodes CSATGTNTGELFF. This chain connects TRBV20-1 to TRBJ2-2; tentatively, D is TRBD2 (5 bases). The germline V and J ends were trimmed by 4 bases and 0 bases, with 6 bases remaining between them. Germline V lookup: CDR1 DFQATT, CDR2 SNEGSKA (reference sequence). This CDR3 spans 13 amino acids.